These 27 T cell receptor beta chains were sequenced from one sample in a study of T cells in Graves' hyperthyroidism and ophthalmopathy. TCR beta CDR3 regions were amplified from RNA. With the HTBI primer set, the TCR CDR3 went through a first round of RT-PCR. Each CDR3 protein gets one entry after TCRdb re-called the multiplex PCR reads with MiXCR. The profile shows hundreds of thousands of distinct CDR3 sequences, 35% to 45% of them singletons. Sample: blood. The receptors shown here come from a man between 18 and 29 years old with Graves' hyperthyroidism.

At least ten counts were recorded for this clonotype. The V gene is TRBV6-5, the J gene TRBJ1-6; no clear D gene. Trimming stripped 0 bases from V and 8 bases from J, with 5 bases between. The CDR3 has 13 amino acids. Germline assignment: CDR1 MNHEY and CDR2 SVGAGI. The CDR3 protein is CASSYSRDSPLHF. The CDR3 DNA reads TGTGCCAGCAGTTACTCGAGGGATTCACCCCTCCACTTT.

The CDR3 region is CASSPGTSLYEQYF. CDR3 DNA: TGTGCCAGCAGCCCCGGGACTTCACTCTACGAGCAGTACTTC. The rearrangement links TRBV19 to TRBJ2-7; TRBD2 might be the D (6 bases). The germline V gene has CDR1 LNHDA and CDR2 SQIVND (reference sequence). V was trimmed by 9 bases and J by 3 bases, leaving 18 bases between them. The CDR3 runs 14 residues.

This clonotype appeared many times. V usage is TRBV7-8 and J usage is TRBJ1-6, with D perhaps TRBD1 (5 bases). The V end was cut by 5 bases, the J end by 7 bases, with 15 bases between. Germline V gene lookup returns CDR1 SGHVS and CDR2 FQNEAQ. The CDR3 has 15 amino acids. Here the CDR3 reads CASSMPGTGNSPLHF. CDR3 in DNA: TGTGCCAGCAGCATGCCCGGGACGGGGAATTCACCCCTCCACTTT.

This clonotype was seen a handful of times. This chain links TRBV7-8 with TRBJ1-1, with TRBD1 as a possible D gene (6 bases). The germline CDR1 and CDR2 sequences are SGHVS and FQNEAQ. Trimming shortened V by 3 bases and J by 6 bases, and 14 bases separated the two germline ends. This CDR3 is built from 14 residues. CDR3 amino acids: CASSFGGQGPEAFF. DNA for the CDR3: TGTGCCAGCAGCTTTGGGGGGCAGGGTCCTGAAGCTTTCTTT.

This clonotype was counted at least ten times. The V gene is TRBV29-1, the J gene TRBJ1-2; 7 positions agree with TRBD1. CDR1 is SQVTM and CDR2 is ANQGSEA in the germline V gene. Germline trimming cut 4 bases from V and 4 bases from J; bases unmatched to any gene: 9. The length of the CDR3 is 14 residues. The CDR3 loop reads CSVGVQGFGYGYTF. The CDR3 region has the DNA TGCAGCGTTGGAGTACAGGGGTTTGGCTATGGCTACACCTTC.

This clonotype was seen a handful of times. The rearrangement links TRBV20-1 to TRBJ1-5; the D is unclear. In germline, CDR1 is DFQATT, CDR2 SNEGSKA (reference sequence). V dropped 1 base and J dropped 7 bases, with 17 bases sitting between them. The CDR3 length is 15 residues. The CDR3 DNA sequence: TGCAGTGCTAGAGTACCTCGGCAGGTCGACCAGCCCCAGCATTTT. Its translation: CSARVPRQVDQPQHF.

This clonotype has just a few counts. The V and J genes are TRBV24-1 and TRBJ1-1; 7 nucleotides agree with TRBD1. Germline values: CDR1 KGHDR, CDR2 SFDVKD. Trimming cost V 12 bases and J 4 bases; bases outside gene matches: 19. The CDR3 totals 16 residues. The DNA of the CDR3 is TGTGCCGGCAGGTCCCCCGGGACAGATTGTTCCACTGAAGCTTTCTTT. Amino acids: CAGRSPGTDCSTEAFF.

This clonotype was observed a few times. The rearrangement uses TRBV27 and TRBJ2-2; 9 bases agree with TRBD2. This CDR3 has 16 residues. Trimming at V came to 4 bases and at J to 6 bases, leaving 9 bases not matched to a gene. Looked up from germline, CDR1 is MNHEY and CDR2 is SMNVEV (reference sequence). The CDR3 bases are TGTGCCAGCAGTTACGGGCGGGAGGGCCGGTCCGGGGAGCTGTTTTTT. Protein sequence: CASSYGREGRSGELFF.

The chain combines TRBV7-9 with TRBJ1-1; the match to TRBD1 covers 7 bases. This CDR3 is 16 amino acids long. CDR1 and CDR2 (germline): SEHNR, FQNEAQ (reference sequence). The ends lost 3 bases at V and 0 bases at J; junction bases unmatched: 7. CDR3: CASSFTTGSMNTEAFF. In DNA form, the CDR3 reads TGTGCCAGCAGCTTTACGACAGGGTCTATGAACACTGAAGCTTTCTTT.

The count of this clonotype is one. The chain uses TRBV10-2 and TRBJ1-2; D unclear. Germline V gene data show CDR1 as WSHSY and CDR2 as SAAADI. V was trimmed by 2 bases and J by 8 bases, leaving 12 bases between them. The CDR3 covers 13 residues. CDR3 coding DNA: TGCGCCAGCAGTGAGCCAGGACCTTTGGGCTACACCTTC. It specifies CASSEPGPLGYTF.

A few counts support this clonotype. The V and J genes are TRBV5-1 and TRBJ1-1; 8 bases are shared with TRBD1. Trimming removed 0 bases from V and 4 bases from J; junction bases left unmatched: 5. This CDR3 contains 15 residues. Germline V gene data show CDR1 as SGHRS and CDR2 as YFSETQ. The CDR3 coding sequence is TGCGCCAGCAGCTTGGGGACAACAGGGGGCACTGAAGCTTTCTTT. Translation gives CASSLGTTGGTEAFF.

With regard to this clonotype: This sequence may be a read error, since a much larger clone differs from it by one base. The chain uses TRBV20-1 and TRBJ1-2, with D maybe TRBD1 (6 bases). The CDR3 has 12 residues. V lost 7 bases to trimming and J lost 6 bases, with 15 bases between them. Germline CDR1 reads DFQATT; CDR2 reads SNEGSKA (reference sequence). CDR3 DNA sequence: TGCAGTGTCAGAAGGGACATCAATGGCTACACCTTC. It yields the protein CSVRRDINGYTF.

Concerning this clonotype itself: One end of the junction varies from germline; a read error may be responsible. The rearrangement joins TRBV4-1 to TRBJ2-7; 8 positions match TRBD1. CDR3 length: 15 residues. Germline V gives CDR1 MGHRA, CDR2 YSYEKL. The CDR3 sequence: CASSPERTGTYQQYF. As DNA, the CDR3 is TGCGCCAGCAGCCCCGAAAGGACAGGGACCTACCAGCAGTACTTC.

The chain carries TRBV7-9 and TRBJ2-7; D unresolved. From germline, CDR1 is SEHNR and CDR2 FQNEAQ (reference sequence). The CDR3 runs 13 residues. V shed 5 bases and J shed 3 bases, with 11 bases lying between them. DNA for the CDR3: TGTGCCAGCAGCCTCCCCAGAGTCTACGAGCAGTACTTC. Protein product: CASSLPRVYEQYF.

Here the CDR3 DNA reads TGTGCCAGCACTAGCGACAGGGGGATCCACGAGCAGTACTTC. It yields the protein CASTSDRGIHEQYF. The J gene is TRBJ2-7, the V gene TRBV2, with TRBD1 identical over 9 bases. V shed 7 bases and J 5 bases; nucleotides not matched to a gene: 9. Germline CDR1 SNHLY, CDR2 FYNNEI. This CDR3 contains 14 residues.

This rearrangement joins TRBV19 to TRBJ1-5; D remains unclear. The CDR3 has 12 residues. Trimming pared 5 bases from V and 6 bases from J, leaving 8 bases between. CDR1 LNHDA and CDR2 SQIVND come from the germline V gene (reference sequence). CDR3 loop: CASSSNGQPQHF. DNA of the CDR3: TGTGCCAGTAGTTCGAACGGTCAGCCCCAGCATTTT.

Only a few counts were recorded for this clonotype. J is TRBJ2-5 and V is TRBV4-3; D perhaps matches TRBD2 (5 bases). The CDR3 extends over 15 amino acids. Germline lookup yields CDR1 LGHNA and CDR2 YSLEER. Trimming removed 0 bases from V and 7 bases from J, with 15 bases in between. The CDR3 nucleotides are TGCGCCAGCAGCCAAGATGTCAGTGTCAGCGGGACCCAGTACTTC. Protein sequence: CASSQDVSVSGTQYF.

The CDR3 sequence is CASSPPRDTGELFF. CDR3 DNA: TGCGCCAGCAGCCCCCCCCGGGACACCGGGGAGCTGTTTTTT. This sequence joins TRBV4-1 and TRBJ2-2, with D unresolved. This CDR3 has 14 amino acids. Per germline, CDR1 MGHRA and CDR2 YSYEKL. Between the trimmed V and J ends, which lost 4 bases and 3 bases, there was a span of 9 bases.

This clonotype was counted only a few times. The gene calls are TRBV7-2 and TRBJ1-1; D not resolved. The germline V gene encodes CDR1 SGHTA and CDR2 FQGNSA. The length of the CDR3 is 13 residues. V was shortened by 5 bases and J by 4 bases, with 11 bases between the two germline ends. The DNA for the CDR3 is TGTGCCAGCAGCCCCTACATGGGCACTGAAGCTTTCTTT. It specifies CASSPYMGTEAFF. Full variable domain (outside the CDR3, taken from reference TRBV7-2 and TRBJ1-1): GAGVSQSPSNKVTEKGKDVELRCDPISGHTALYWYRQSLGQGLEFLIYFQGNSAPDKSGLPSDRFSAERTGGSVSTLTIQRTQQEDSAVYLCASSPYMGTEAFFGQGTRLTVV.

This clonotype has a count of ten or more. V is TRBV29-1 and J is TRBJ1-6, with a possible D match to TRBD1 (6 bases). Germline values: CDR1 SQVTM, CDR2 ANQGSEA. The CDR3 length is 14 residues. Deletions cut 4 bases from V and 7 bases from J, with 14 bases between. The CDR3 sequence: CSVGPGQPNSPLHF. The CDR3 nucleotides read TGCAGCGTTGGCCCCGGACAGCCCAATTCACCCCTCCACTTT.

The chain couples TRBV4-1 to TRBJ2-7; no clear D. The CDR3 loop spans 14 amino acids. Germline V gives CDR1 MGHRA, CDR2 YSYEKL. Trimming left V 0 bases short and J 5 bases short, with 11 bases between. In DNA, the CDR3 is TGCGCCAGCAGCCAAGATGGGATAGGCCACGAGCAGTACTTC. Its protein product is CASSQDGIGHEQYF.

The chain combines TRBV29-1 with TRBJ1-4, with D unresolved. The CDR3 covers 12 residues. CDR1 and CDR2 from the germline V gene are SQVTM and ANQGSEA. The ends were cut back, 8 bases at V and 3 bases at J, with 10 bases in the middle. The CDR3 loop is CSLGSPNEKLFF. CDR3 coding DNA: TGCAGCTTAGGGTCGCCTAATGAAAAACTGTTTTTT.

J is TRBJ2-2 and V is TRBV29-1; 10 bases match TRBD1. The CDR3 is 14 amino acids. Germline assignment: CDR1 SQVTM and CDR2 ANQGSEA. Trimming at V came to 4 bases and at J to 7 bases, leaving 6 bases not matched to a gene. This chain's CDR3 is CSVVPGTGDGELFF. CDR3 in DNA: TGCAGCGTTGTTCCCGGGACAGGGGACGGGGAGCTGTTTTTT.

Details on this clonotype: A much bigger clone sits one base away, suggesting this may be a read error. The genes are TRBV15 and TRBJ2-7; 7 bases agree with TRBD1. The CDR3 sequence is 16 residues long. Germline V CDR1 and CDR2: LNHNV, YYDKDF (reference sequence). After removal of 0 bases from V and 0 bases from J, the junction contained 5 bases not matched to a gene. Here the CDR3 DNA reads TGTGCCACCAGCAGAGACACCGGGACAGACTCCTACGAGCAGTACTTC. It yields the protein CATSRDTGTDSYEQYF.

This chain uses TRBV15 with TRBJ2-6; 8 nucleotides match TRBD1. V lost 5 bases to trimming and J lost 3 bases; unmatched junction nucleotides: 6. This CDR3 has 16 amino acids. Germline CDR1 is LNHNV and CDR2 is YYDKDF (reference sequence). CDR3 in amino acids: CATSLSGGFGANVLTF. The CDR3 nucleotides read TGTGCCACCAGCTTATCAGGGGGCTTTGGGGCCAACGTCCTGACTTTC. Drawing the rest from reference TRBV15 and TRBJ2-6, the complete variable domain is DAMVIQNPRYQVTQFGKPVTLSCSQTLNHNVMYWYQQKSSQAPKLLFHYYDKDFNNEADTPDNFQSRRPNTSFCFLDIRSPGLGDTAMYLCATSLSGGFGANVLTFGAGSRLTVL.

On this clonotype itself: This may stem from a read error, because a much larger clone lies one nucleotide away. The chain recombines TRBV2 with TRBJ1-1; D unclear. Germline V gives CDR1 SNHLY, CDR2 FYNNEI. Between the trimmed V and J ends, which lost 6 bases and 6 bases, there was a span of 5 bases. The CDR3 sequence is 10 residues long. CDR3: CASRAAEAFF. CDR3 nucleotides: TGTGCCAGCAGAGCCGCTGAAGCTTTCTTT.

In this sample, this clonotype turned up a few times. The chain recombines TRBV29-1 with TRBJ2-5; D ambiguous. V lost 4 bases and J lost 6, with 6 bases in between. CDR1 and CDR2 from the germline V gene are SQVTM and ANQGSEA. The CDR3 contains 10 residues. Written as DNA, the CDR3 is TGCAGCGTTGCGTTCCAGACCCAGTACTTC. Protein product: CSVAFQTQYF.